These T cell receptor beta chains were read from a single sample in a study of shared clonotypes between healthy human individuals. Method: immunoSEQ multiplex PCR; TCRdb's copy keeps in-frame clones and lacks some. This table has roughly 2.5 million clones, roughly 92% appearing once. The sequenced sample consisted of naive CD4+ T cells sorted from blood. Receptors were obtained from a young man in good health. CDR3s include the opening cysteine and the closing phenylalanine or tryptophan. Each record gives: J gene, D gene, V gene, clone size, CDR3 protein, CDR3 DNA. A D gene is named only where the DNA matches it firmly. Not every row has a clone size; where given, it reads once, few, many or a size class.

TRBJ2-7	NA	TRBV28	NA	CASSLSGQPEQYF	TGTGCCAGCAGTTTGAGTGGACAGCCCGAGCAGTACTTC
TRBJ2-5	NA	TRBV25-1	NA	CASSEPPPKETQYF	TGTGCCAGCAGTGAACCCCCCCCCAAAGAGACCCAGTACTTC
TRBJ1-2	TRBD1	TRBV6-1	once	CASSTGTGDNYGYTF	TGTGCCAGCAGCACCGGGACAGGGGATAACTATGGCTACACCTTC
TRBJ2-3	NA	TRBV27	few	CASSFDGTRTDTQYF	TGTGCCAGCAGCTTCGACGGGACACGCACAGATACGCAGTATTTT
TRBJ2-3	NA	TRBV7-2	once	CASSPQAVVRESTDTQYF	TGTGCCAGCAGCCCCCAGGCCGTAGTGCGGGAATCCACAGATACGCAGTATTTT
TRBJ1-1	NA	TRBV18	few	CASSPVIENTEAFF	TGTGCCAGCTCACCAGTTATCGAGAACACTGAAGCTTTCTTT
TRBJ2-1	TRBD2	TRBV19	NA	CASGLALYNEQFF	TGTGCCAGTGGACTAGCGCTCTACAATGAGCAGTTCTTC
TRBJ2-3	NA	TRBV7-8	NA	CASSLANSGYTQYF	TGTGCCAGCAGCTTAGCGAATAGCGGATATACGCAGTATTTT
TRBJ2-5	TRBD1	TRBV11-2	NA	CASSLERLDRNQETQYF	TGTGCCAGCAGCTTAGAACGTTTGGACAGGAACCAAGAGACCCAGTACTTC
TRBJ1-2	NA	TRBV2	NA	CATTPDSYYGYTF	TGTGCCACCACTCCGGACAGCTACTATGGCTACACCTTC
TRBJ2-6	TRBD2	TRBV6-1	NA	CASESGGSGANVLTF	TGTGCCAGCGAAAGCGGGGGCTCTGGGGCCAACGTCCTGACTTTC
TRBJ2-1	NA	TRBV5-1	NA	CASSLGREYNEQFF	TGCGCCAGCAGCTTGGGGCGCGAGTACAATGAGCAGTTCTTC
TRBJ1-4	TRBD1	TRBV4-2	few	CASSQGQGNEKLFF	TGTGCCAGCAGCCAAGGACAGGGAAATGAAAAACTGTTTTTT
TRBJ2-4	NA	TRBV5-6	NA	CASSSSGVKNIQYF	TGTGCCAGCAGCTCCAGTGGGGTCAAAAACATTCAGTACTTC
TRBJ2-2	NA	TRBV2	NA	CASAGGGELFF	TGTGCCAGCGCCGGAGGCGGGGAGCTGTTTTTT
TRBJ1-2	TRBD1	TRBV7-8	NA	CASSIGTGNGYTF	TGTGCCAGCAGCATAGGGACAGGGAATGGCTACACCTTC
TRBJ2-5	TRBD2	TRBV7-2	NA	CASSLGLAGWETQYF	TGTGCCAGCAGCTTAGGTCTAGCGGGGTGGGAGACCCAGTACTTC
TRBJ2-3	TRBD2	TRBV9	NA	CASSVEAGGRADTQYF	TGTGCCAGCAGCGTAGAAGCGGGGGGGCGCGCAGATACGCAGTATTTT
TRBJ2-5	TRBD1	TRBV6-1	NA	CASSEVLTGKFSETQYF	TGTGCCAGCAGTGAAGTATTGACAGGGAAATTTTCGGAGACCCAGTACTTC
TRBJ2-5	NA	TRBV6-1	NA	CASSGGVGETQYF	TGTGCCAGCAGTGGGGGGGTCGGAGAGACCCAGTACTTC
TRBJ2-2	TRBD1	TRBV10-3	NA	CATTPGQTNTGELFF	TGTGCCACCACCCCGGGACAGACAAACACCGGGGAGCTGTTTTTT
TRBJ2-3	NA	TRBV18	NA	CASSPSNSDTQYF	TGTGCCAGCTCACCTTCCAATTCAGATACGCAGTATTTT
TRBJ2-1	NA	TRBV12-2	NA	CASPRAGGYEQFF	TGTGCAAGTCCCCGTGCGGGAGGGTATGAGCAGTTCTTC
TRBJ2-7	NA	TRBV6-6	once	CASSRPGMTVLYEQYF	TGTGCCAGCAGTCGTCCCGGGATGACCGTTCTCTACGAGCAGTACTTC
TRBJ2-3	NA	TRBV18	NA	CASSPPGYPRRGDTQYF	TGTGCCAGCTCACCACCAGGGTACCCCCGACGTGGAGATACGCAGTATTTT
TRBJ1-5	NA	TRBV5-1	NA	CASSLSPDLNQPQHF	TGCGCCAGCAGCTTGAGCCCGGACCTCAATCAGCCCCAGCATTTT
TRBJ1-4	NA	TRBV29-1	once	CSVTFNEKLFF	TGCAGCGTTACTTTCAATGAAAAACTGTTTTTT
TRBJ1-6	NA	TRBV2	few	CASRAPGLNNSPLHF	TGTGCCAGCAGGGCACCGGGACTGAATAATTCACCCCTCCACTTT
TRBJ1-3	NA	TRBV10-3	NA	CAISPPGNTIYF	TGTGCCATCAGTCCTCCCGGAAACACCATATATTTT
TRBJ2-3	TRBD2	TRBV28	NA	CASSLTSGASDTQYF	TGTGCCAGCAGCCTGACTAGCGGGGCTTCGGATACGCAGTATTTT
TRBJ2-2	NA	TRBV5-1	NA	CASSLDGGAPSPTGELFF	TGCGCCAGCAGCTTGGATGGTGGCGCTCCCTCACCAACCGGGGAGCTGTTTTTT
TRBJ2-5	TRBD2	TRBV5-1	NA	CASSPTSPQETQYF	TGCGCCAGCAGCCCGACTAGCCCTCAAGAGACCCAGTACTTC
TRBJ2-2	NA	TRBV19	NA	CASSIPSLGGTGELFF	TGTGCCAGTAGTATACCCTCCCTTGGGGGGACCGGGGAGCTGTTTTTT
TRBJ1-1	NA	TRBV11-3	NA	CASSFRGNTEAFF	TGTGCCAGCAGCTTCAGGGGGAACACTGAAGCTTTCTTT
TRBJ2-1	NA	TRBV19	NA	CASSMRERSYNEQFF	TGTGCCAGTAGTATGAGGGAGCGCTCCTACAATGAGCAGTTCTTC
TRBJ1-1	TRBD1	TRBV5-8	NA	CASSLTGTGPPKAKAFF	TGTGCCAGCAGCCTAACCGGGACAGGGCCTCCTAAAGCCAAAGCTTTCTTT
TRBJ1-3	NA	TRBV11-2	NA	CASSLETGTGNTIYF	TGTGCCAGCAGCCTCGAGACGGGAACCGGAAACACCATATATTTT
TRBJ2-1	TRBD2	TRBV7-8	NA	CLKGGRAYNEQFF	TGCCTCAAGGGCGGGAGGGCTTATAATGAGCAGTTCTTC
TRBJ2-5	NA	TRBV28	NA	CASSLPGDQETQYF	TGTGCCAGCAGTTTACCAGGGGACCAAGAGACCCAGTACTTC
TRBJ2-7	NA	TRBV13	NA	CASSLEQGRGEQYF	TGTGCCAGCAGCTTAGAGCAGGGGCGTGGCGAGCAGTACTTC
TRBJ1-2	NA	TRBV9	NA	CASSVGNSAGATNYGYTF	TGTGCCAGCAGCGTAGGGAATTCGGCAGGAGCCACTAACTATGGCTACACCTTC
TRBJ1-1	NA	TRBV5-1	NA	CASSLGPGIGDTEAFF	TGCGCCAGCAGCTTGGGGCCAGGGATCGGGGACACTGAAGCTTTCTTT
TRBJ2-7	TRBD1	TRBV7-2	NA	CASSLAPPGQGAYEQYF	TGTGCCAGCAGCTTAGCGCCACCGGGACAGGGAGCCTACGAGCAGTACTTC
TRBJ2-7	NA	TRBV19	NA	CASSSGGSYEQYF	TGTGCCAGTAGTTCAGGGGGGAGCTACGAGCAGTACTTC
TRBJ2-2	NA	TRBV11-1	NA	CASSRTSYGRDTGELFF	TGTGCCAGCAGCCGTACATCCTACGGGAGAGACACCGGGGAGCTGTTTTTT
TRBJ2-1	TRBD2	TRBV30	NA	CAWKLAGVRSEQFF	TGTGCCTGGAAACTAGCGGGAGTTCGTAGTGAGCAGTTCTTC
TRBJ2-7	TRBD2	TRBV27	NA	CASRPVAGGPPSSYEQYF	TGTGCCAGCAGACCTGTGGCGGGGGGGCCCCCCTCCTCCTACGAGCAGTACTTC
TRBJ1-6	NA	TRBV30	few	CAWRGNSPLHF	TGTGCCTGGAGGGGGAATTCACCCCTCCACTTT
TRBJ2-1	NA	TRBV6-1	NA	CASSITVNEQFF	TGTGCCAGCAGCATCACCGTTAATGAGCAGTTCTTC
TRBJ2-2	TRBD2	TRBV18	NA	CASSPPGLAGAGELFF	TGTGCCAGCTCACCACCGGGACTAGCGGGAGCCGGGGAGCTGTTTTTT
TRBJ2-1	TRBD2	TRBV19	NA	CASSIAAGATNYDEQFF	TGTGCCAGTAGTATAGCGGCGGGAGCGACGAACTACGATGAGCAGTTCTTC
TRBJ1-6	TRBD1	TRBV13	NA	CASSRGQGVPPLHF	TGTGCCAGCAGCCGGGGACAGGGTGTCCCACCCCTCCACTTT
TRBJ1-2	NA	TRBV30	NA	CAQEPSYGYTF	TGTGCCCAAGAGCCTAGCTATGGCTACACCTTC
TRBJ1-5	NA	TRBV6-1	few	CASSESQPQHF	TGTGCCAGCAGTGAGAGTCAGCCCCAGCATTTT
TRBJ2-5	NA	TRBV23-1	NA	CASSSGQETQYF	TGCGCCAGCAGTTCAGGGCAAGAGACCCAGTACTTC
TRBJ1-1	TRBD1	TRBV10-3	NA	CATQGDRGLGNTEAFF	TGTGCCACACAAGGGGACAGGGGATTGGGGAACACTGAAGCTTTCTTT
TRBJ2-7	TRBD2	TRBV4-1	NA	CASSQDLTSGRSRYF	TGCGCCAGCAGCCAAGATCTGACTAGCGGGAGGAGCAGGTACTTC
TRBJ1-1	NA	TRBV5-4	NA	CASSLEAGMNTEAFF	TGTGCCAGCAGCTTGGAGGCAGGGATGAACACTGAAGCTTTCTTT
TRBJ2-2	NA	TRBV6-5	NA	CASSYSNVPGELFF	TGTGCCAGCAGTTACTCGAACGTCCCCGGGGAGCTGTTTTTT